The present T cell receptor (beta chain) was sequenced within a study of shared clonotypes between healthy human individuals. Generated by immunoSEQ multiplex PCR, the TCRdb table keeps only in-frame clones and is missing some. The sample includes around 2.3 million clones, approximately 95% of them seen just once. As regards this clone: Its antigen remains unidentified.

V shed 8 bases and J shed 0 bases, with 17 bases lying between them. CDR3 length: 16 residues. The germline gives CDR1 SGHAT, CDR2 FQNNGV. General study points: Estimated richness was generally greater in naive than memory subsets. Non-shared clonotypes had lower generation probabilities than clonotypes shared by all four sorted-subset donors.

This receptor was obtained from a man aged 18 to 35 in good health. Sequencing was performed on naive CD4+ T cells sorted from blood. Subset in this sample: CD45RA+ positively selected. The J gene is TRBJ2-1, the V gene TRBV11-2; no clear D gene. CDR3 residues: CASQDSTSSSYNEQFF. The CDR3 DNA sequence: TGTGCCAGCCAAGACTCCACATCGAGCTCCTACAATGAGCAGTTCTTC.